The 14 T cell receptor beta chains below were found in one sample sequenced in a study of type 1 regulatory T cells. The antigens these receptors bind are not known. MiXCR, run by TCRdb on the reads, gives a single entry per CDR3 protein. The sample holds about 62,000 distinct CDR3 sequences, around 62% seen once. Sequenced input: cultured non-Tr1 T cells, either the whole culture or a sorted T cell fraction (not recorded which). The receptors were gathered from a human donor in good health.

J is TRBJ2-5 and V is TRBV20-1; tentatively, D is TRBD1 (6 bases). The CDR3 contains 14 residues. Trimming left V 2 bases short and J 8 bases short, with 18 bases between. The germline V gene has CDR1 DFQATT and CDR2 SNEGSKA (reference sequence). The CDR3 sequence is CSARLPGPTGTQYF. The CDR3 coding sequence is TGCAGTGCTAGACTACCGGGACCGACAGGAACCCAGTACTTC.

The chain links TRBV19 to TRBJ1-1; 8 bases are shared with TRBD1. With 10 bases clipped from V and 3 bases from J, the junction kept 10 bases outside the gene matches. Germline V gene data show CDR1 as LNHDA and CDR2 as SQIVND (reference sequence). There are 14 residues in the CDR3. The CDR3 bases are TGTGCCACCTCGCTTACAGGGGGACACACTGAAGCTTTCTTT. As protein: CATSLTGGHTEAFF. The full variable domain, completed using reference TRBV19 and TRBJ1-1, is DGGITQSPKYLFRKEGQNVTLSCEQNLNHDAMYWYRQDPGQGLRLIYYSQIVNDFQKGDIAEGYSVSREKKESFPLTVTSAQKNPTAFYLCATSLTGGHTEAFFGQGTRLTVV.

The chain is built from TRBV9 and TRBJ1-6, with D uncertain. Per germline, CDR1 SGDLS and CDR2 YYNGEE. The CDR3 consists of 14 residues. Trimming shortened V by 1 base and J by 5 bases, and 7 bases separated the two germline ends. The CDR3 is CASSVFEDNSPLHF. CDR3 sequence (DNA): TGTGCCAGCAGCGTATTTGAGGATAATTCACCCCTCCACTTT.

This chain uses TRBV28 with TRBJ2-3; 8 bases are a match to TRBD1. The CDR3 runs to 15 residues. The germline CDR1 and CDR2 sequences are MDHEN and SYDVKM. Unmatched junction bases numbered 7, after V lost 7 bases and J lost 1 base. This chain's CDR3 is CASTRTGQGTDTQYF. In DNA form, the CDR3 reads TGTGCCAGCACCCGGACAGGGCAGGGCACAGATACGCAGTATTTT. Supplemented by reference TRBV28 and TRBJ2-3, the full variable domain reads DVKVTQSSRYLVKRTGEKVFLECVQDMDHENMFWYRQDPGLGLRLIYFSYDVKMKEKGDIPEGYSVSREKKERFSLILESASTNQTSMYLCASTRTGQGTDTQYFGPGTRLTVL.

J is TRBJ1-3 and V is TRBV19; a possible D gene is TRBD1 (6 bases). This CDR3 region has 16 residues. V gave up 1 base and J gave up 0 bases, with 10 bases separating them. Per germline, CDR1 LNHDA and CDR2 SQIVND (reference sequence). CDR3 region: CASSIVWDTSGNTIYF. Written as DNA, the CDR3 is TGTGCCAGTAGTATAGTCTGGGACACCTCTGGAAACACCATATATTTT.

CDR3 sequence (DNA): TGCAGTGCTAGACCCCCAGCTTCCTACGAGCAGTACTTC. Its translation: CSARPPASYEQYF. This chain links TRBV20-1 with TRBJ2-7; no clear D gene. V was clipped by 2 bases and J by 1 base, with 9 bases between them. The CDR3 runs 13 residues. The germline CDR1 and CDR2 sequences are DFQATT and SNEGSKA (reference sequence).

This clonotype was detected only a few times. J is TRBJ2-7 and V is TRBV27; 10 bases align to TRBD1. The ends lost 4 bases at V and 3 bases at J; junction bases unmatched: 3. The germline V gene has CDR1 MNHEY and CDR2 SMNVEV (reference sequence). This CDR3 has 14 residues. The CDR3 loop is CASSSDRGHYEQYF. As DNA, the CDR3 is TGTGCCAGCAGTTCCGACAGGGGGCACTACGAGCAGTACTTC.

V gene TRBV12-3 or TRBV12-4 combines with J gene TRBJ2-6; D gene ambiguous. V was trimmed by 5 bases and J by 0 bases, leaving 5 bases between them. The CDR3 runs 14 residues. The CDR3 coding sequence is TGTGCCAGCAGTATTACCTCTGGGGCCAACGTCCTGACTTTC. Its protein product is CASSITSGANVLTF.

The chain has TRBV7-9 and TRBJ2-1; D not resolved. Germline CDR1 and CDR2: SEHNR and FQNEAQ (reference sequence). This CDR3 is built from 15 residues. V gave up 5 bases and J gave up 2 bases, with 13 bases separating them. This CDR3 reads CASSPPAETYNEQFF. CDR3 DNA: TGTGCCAGCAGCCCCCCCGCGGAAACCTACAATGAGCAGTTCTTC.

This clonotype was seen only once. The chain is built from TRBV4-2 and TRBJ2-1; 11 bases line up with TRBD2. CDR3 length equals 21 residues. The germline V gene has CDR1 LGHNA and CDR2 YNFKEQ. Trimming took 2 bases from V and 0 from J; bases not matched to a gene: 15. The CDR3 sequence: CASSQKNLPGLAASSYNEQFF. CDR3 in DNA: TGTGCCAGCAGCCAAAAAAATCTACCGGGACTAGCGGCGAGCTCCTACAATGAGCAGTTCTTC.

This clonotype appeared a single time. The chain carries TRBV3-1 and TRBJ1-1; 10 nucleotides match TRBD1. Germline loops: CDR1 LGHDT, CDR2 YNNKEL (reference sequence). Germline trimming cut 6 bases from V and 10 bases from J; bases unmatched to any gene: 8. This CDR3 is 13 amino acids long. The CDR3, as DNA: TGTGCCAGCAGTCCTGACAGGGGGCGAATAGCTTTCTTT. This codes for CASSPDRGRIAFF. The full variable domain, with the rest looked up from reference TRBV3-1 and TRBJ1-1, is DTAVSQTPKYLVTQMGNDKSIKCEQNLGHDTMYWYKQDSKKFLKIMFSYNNKELIINETVPNRFSPKSPDKAHLNLHINSLELGDSAVYFCASSPDRGRIAFFGQGTRLTVV.

This chain joins TRBV29-1 and TRBJ2-1, with 10 bases lining up with TRBD2. The CDR3 runs 14 residues. Trimming removed 1 base from V and 10 bases from J; junction bases left unmatched: 7. The germline gives CDR1 SQVTM, CDR2 ANQGSEA. CDR3 region: CSVEGSGRPREQFF. The CDR3 region has the DNA TGCAGCGTTGAAGGTAGCGGGAGGCCGCGGGAGCAGTTCTTC.

The rearrangement joins TRBV9 to TRBJ2-7, with a weak D call TRBD2 (6 bases). There are 14 residues in the CDR3. Trimming took off 0 bases at V and 2 bases at J, with 9 bases between the two ends. Germline CDR1 and CDR2: SGDLS and YYNGEE. The CDR3, as DNA: TGTGCCAGCAGCGTAGGTTGGACTACCTACGAGCAGTACTTC. Protein: CASSVGWTTYEQYF. Based on the CDR3 plus reference TRBV9 and TRBJ2-7, the full variable domain is DSGVTQTPKHLITATGQRVTLRCSPRSGDLSVYWYQQSLDQGLQFLIQYYNGEERAKGNILERFSAQQFPDLHSELNLSSLELGDSALYFCASSVGWTTYEQYFGPGTRLTVT.

The J gene is TRBJ2-7, the V gene TRBV5-1; 11 nucleotides align to TRBD2. The ends lost 6 bases at V and 5 bases at J; junction bases unmatched: 7. The CDR3 contains 14 residues. Germline V CDR1 and CDR2: SGHRS, YFSETQ. The chain's CDR3 is CASTDTSGSHEQYF. In DNA, the CDR3 is TGCGCCAGCACCGATACTAGCGGGAGCCACGAGCAGTACTTC.